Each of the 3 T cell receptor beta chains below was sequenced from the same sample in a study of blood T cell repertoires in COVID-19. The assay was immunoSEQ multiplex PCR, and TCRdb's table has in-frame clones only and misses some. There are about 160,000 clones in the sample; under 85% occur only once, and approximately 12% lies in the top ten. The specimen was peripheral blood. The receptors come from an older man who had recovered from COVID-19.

The CDR3 DNA sequence: TGCGCCAGCTCCCCCTCGAGGGCGGGACAAGAGACCCAGTACTTC. Protein product: CASSPSRAGQETQYF. The V call is TRBV5-1, the J call TRBJ2-5, with a weak D call TRBD2 (6 bases). V was pared by 7 bases and J by 2 bases, with 18 bases between. The CDR3 is 15 amino acids. CDR1 is SGHRS and CDR2 is YFSETQ in the germline V gene.

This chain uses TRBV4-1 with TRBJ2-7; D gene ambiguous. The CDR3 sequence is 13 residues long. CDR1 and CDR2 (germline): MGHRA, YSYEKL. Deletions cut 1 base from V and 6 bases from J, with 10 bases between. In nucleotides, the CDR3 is TGCGCCAGCAGCCAAGCGGAGCGCATCGAGCAGTACTTC. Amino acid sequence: CASSQAERIEQYF.

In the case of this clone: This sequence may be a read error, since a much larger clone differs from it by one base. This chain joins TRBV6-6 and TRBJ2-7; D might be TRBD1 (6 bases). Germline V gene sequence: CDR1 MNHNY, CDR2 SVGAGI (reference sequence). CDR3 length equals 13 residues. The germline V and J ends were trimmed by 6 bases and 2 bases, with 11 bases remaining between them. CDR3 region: CASSPGTTYEQYF. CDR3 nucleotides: TGTGCCAGCAGCCCCGGGACAACCTACGAGCAGTACTTC.